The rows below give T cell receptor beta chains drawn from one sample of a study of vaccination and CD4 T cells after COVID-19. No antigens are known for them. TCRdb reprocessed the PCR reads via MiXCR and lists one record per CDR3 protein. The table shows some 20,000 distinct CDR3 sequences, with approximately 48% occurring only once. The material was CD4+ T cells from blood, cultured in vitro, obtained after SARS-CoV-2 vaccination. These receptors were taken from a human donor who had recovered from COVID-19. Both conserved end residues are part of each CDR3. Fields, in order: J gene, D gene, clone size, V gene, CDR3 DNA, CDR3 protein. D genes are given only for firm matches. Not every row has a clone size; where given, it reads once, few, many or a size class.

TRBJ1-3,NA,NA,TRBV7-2,TGTGCCAGCAGCTTATTACCTTTATTCTCTGGAAACACCATATATTTT,CASSLLPLFSGNTIYF
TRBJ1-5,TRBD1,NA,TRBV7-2,TGTGCCAGCAGCTTAGCAGGAGGGGGCGGTCAGCCCCAGCATTTT,CASSLAGGGGQPQHF
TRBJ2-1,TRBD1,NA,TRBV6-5,TGTGCCAGCAGTTACTCTCAGGGGGAGTACAATGAGCAGTTCTTC,CASSYSQGEYNEQFF
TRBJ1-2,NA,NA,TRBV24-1,TGTGCCACCAGCTCAGGGTTGGACGGCTACACCTTC,CATSSGLDGYTF
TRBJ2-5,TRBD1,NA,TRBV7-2,TGTGCCAGCAGCTTAAGGTCAGGGGGCGACGAGACCCAGTACTTC,CASSLRSGGDETQYF
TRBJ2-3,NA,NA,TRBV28,TGTGCCAGCAGTTCGCCCGGACAGCGGGATACGCAGTATTTT,CASSSPGQRDTQYF
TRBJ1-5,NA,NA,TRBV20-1,TGCAGTGCTAGTAGGGGTAGCAATCAGCCCCAGCATTTT,CSASRGSNQPQHF
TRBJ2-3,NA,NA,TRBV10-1,TGCGCCAGCAGTGAGTTCGAGGGGCTGGGCACAGATACGCAGTATTTT,CASSEFEGLGTDTQYF
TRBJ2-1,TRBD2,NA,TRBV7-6,TGTGCCAGCAGCAGAGGGACTATCAACTCCCATGAGCAGTTCTTC,CASSRGTINSHEQFF
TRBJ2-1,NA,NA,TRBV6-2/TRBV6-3,TGTGCCAGCAGTTACTCGGGAAGATGGTTCTTC,CASSYSGRWFF
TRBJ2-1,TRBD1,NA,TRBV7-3,TGTGCCAGCAGCCGGGAGCAGGGGGCTCTTAATGAGCAGTTCTTC,CASSREQGALNEQFF
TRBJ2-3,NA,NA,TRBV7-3,TGTGCCAGCAGCCCTGACCACGGAGCGCAGTATTTT,CASSPDHGAQYF
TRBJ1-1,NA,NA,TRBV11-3,TGTGCCAGCAGCTTGGGTTGGGGGCCGAACACTGAAGCTTTCTTT,CASSLGWGPNTEAFF
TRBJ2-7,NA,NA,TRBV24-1,TGTGCCACCAGTGATCCAAAGGGGGGCAGGGGAGGCTCCTACGAGCAGTACTTC,CATSDPKGGRGGSYEQYF
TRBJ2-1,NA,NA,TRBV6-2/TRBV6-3,TGTGCCAGCACTTTAAACAATGAGCAGTTCTTC,CASTLNNEQFF
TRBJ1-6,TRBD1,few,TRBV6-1,TGTGCCAGCTCAACTCCAGGGGGGCAGAATAATTCACCCCTCCACTTT,CASSTPGGQNNSPLHF
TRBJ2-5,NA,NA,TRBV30,TGTGCCTGGGGGGGTCTAGGGAGTCGGCAGGAGACCCAGTACTTC,CAWGGLGSRQETQYF
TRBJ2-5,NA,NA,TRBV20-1,TGCAGTGCTAGACAGGGTAGGGGGAGGGAGACCCAGTACTTC,CSARQGRGRETQYF
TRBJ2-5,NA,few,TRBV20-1,TGCAGTGCCCTTATCGAGGGCCAAGAGACCCAGTACTTC,CSALIEGQETQYF
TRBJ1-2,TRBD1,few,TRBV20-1,TGCAGCGCGACCGGGACAGGGTATGGCTACACCTTC,CSATGTGYGYTF
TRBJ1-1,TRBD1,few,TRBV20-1,TGCAGTGCTAAAACGATACAGGGGCCGAACACTGAAGCTTTCTTT,CSAKTIQGPNTEAFF